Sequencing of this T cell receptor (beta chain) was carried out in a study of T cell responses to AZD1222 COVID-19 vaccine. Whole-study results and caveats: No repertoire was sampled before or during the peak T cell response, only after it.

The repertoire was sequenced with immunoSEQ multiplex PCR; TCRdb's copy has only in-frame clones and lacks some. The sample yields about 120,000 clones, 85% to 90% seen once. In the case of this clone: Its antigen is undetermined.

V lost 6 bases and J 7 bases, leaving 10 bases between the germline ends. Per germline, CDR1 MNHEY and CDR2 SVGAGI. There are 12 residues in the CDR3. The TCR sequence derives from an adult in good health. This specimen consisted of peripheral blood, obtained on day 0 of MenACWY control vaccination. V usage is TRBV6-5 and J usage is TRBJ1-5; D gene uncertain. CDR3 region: CASRTSGQPQHF. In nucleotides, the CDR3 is TGTGCCAGCAGAACAAGTGGCCAGCCCCAGCATTTT.